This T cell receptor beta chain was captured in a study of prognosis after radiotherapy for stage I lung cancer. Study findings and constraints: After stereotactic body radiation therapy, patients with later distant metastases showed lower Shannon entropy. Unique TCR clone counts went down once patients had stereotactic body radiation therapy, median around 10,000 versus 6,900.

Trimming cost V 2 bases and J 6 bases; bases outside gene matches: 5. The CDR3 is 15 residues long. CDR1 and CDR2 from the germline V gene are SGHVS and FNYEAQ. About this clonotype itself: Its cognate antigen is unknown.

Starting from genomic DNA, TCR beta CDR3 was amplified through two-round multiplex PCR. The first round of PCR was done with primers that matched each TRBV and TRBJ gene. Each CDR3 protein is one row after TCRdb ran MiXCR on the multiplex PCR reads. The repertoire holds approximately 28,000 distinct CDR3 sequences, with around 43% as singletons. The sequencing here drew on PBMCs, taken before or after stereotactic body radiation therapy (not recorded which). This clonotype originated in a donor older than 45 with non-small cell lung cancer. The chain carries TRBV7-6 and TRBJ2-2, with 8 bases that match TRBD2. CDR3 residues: CASSLFAGGAGELFF. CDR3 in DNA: TGTGCCAGCAGCTTATTTGCGGGAGGCGCCGGGGAGCTGTTTTTT.